These 24 T cell receptor beta chains share one sample of origin, sequenced in a study of T cell changes during pregnancy in multiple sclerosis. The protocol was immunoSEQ multiplex PCR, while the TCRdb copy is restricted to in-frame clones and leaves out a portion. The sample has 50,000 to 65,000 clones, more than 85% seen once. The material sequenced was CD4+ T cells from peripheral blood mononuclear cells, taken in the third trimester of pregnancy. The receptors here all came from a female donor with multiple sclerosis, enrolled in a pregnancy study.

The rearrangement joins TRBV9 to TRBJ2-1; 8 nucleotides match TRBD2. Trimming took 0 bases from V and 6 from J; bases not matched to a gene: 5. CDR3 length: 15 residues. CDR1 is SGDLS and CDR2 is YYNGEE in the germline V gene. The CDR3 sequence: CASSVARTSLNEQFF. The CDR3 DNA follows: TGTGCCAGCAGCGTAGCCCGGACTAGCCTCAATGAGCAGTTCTTC.

The chain links TRBV7-2 to TRBJ2-1; D is perhaps TRBD2 (5 bases). V was pared by 5 bases and J by 0 bases, with 11 bases between. The germline gives CDR1 SGHTA, CDR2 FQGNSA. The CDR3 runs to 15 residues. This CDR3 is CASSPDWRSYNEQFF. The CDR3, as DNA: TGTGCCAGCAGCCCGGACTGGCGCTCCTACAATGAGCAGTTCTTC.

The V call is TRBV11-2, the J call TRBJ1-2, with 7 bases fitting TRBD1. From germline, CDR1 is SGHAT and CDR2 FQNNGV. This CDR3 has 13 residues. The V gene end was trimmed by 3 bases and the J gene end by 8 bases; junction bases not matched to a gene: 6. For the CDR3, the DNA is TGTGCCAGCAGCTTGCTACAGGGGACGGGCTACACCTTC. It translates to CASSLLQGTGYTF.

The V call is TRBV30, the J call TRBJ2-3; the match to TRBD2 covers 9 bases. The germline gives CDR1 GTSNPN, CDR2 SVGIG (reference sequence). Germline trimming cut 5 bases from V and 6 bases from J; bases unmatched to any gene: 3. This CDR3 is built from 12 residues. The CDR3 here is CAWLSGGDTQYF. CDR3 sequence (DNA): TGTGCCTGGCTAAGCGGGGGGGATACGCAGTATTTT.

The J gene is TRBJ2-2, the V gene TRBV5-1; TRBD1 matches 7 bases. The CDR3 sequence is 14 residues long. Trimming cost V 0 bases and J 4 bases; bases outside gene matches: 0. Germline V lookup: CDR1 SGHRS, CDR2 YFSETQ. The CDR3 DNA reads TGCGCCAGCAGCTTGGCAGGGGGCACCGGGGAGCTGTTTTTT. Amino acids: CASSLAGGTGELFF.

This clone was counted only a few times. This chain joins TRBV27 and TRBJ1-6; D gene ambiguous. The CDR3 has 14 amino acids. Germline V gene data show CDR1 as MNHEY and CDR2 as SMNVEV (reference sequence). V was pared by 6 bases and J by 10 bases, with 16 bases between. The CDR3 region is CASSHWAENSPLHF. For the CDR3, the DNA is TGTGCCAGCAGCCATTGGGCCGAAAACTCACCCCTCCACTTT.

CDR3 bases: TGTGCCAGCAGCCCCGGGAGGGAAAATGAAAAACTGTTTTTT. Protein sequence: CASSPGRENEKLFF. The chain recombines TRBV9 with TRBJ1-4; D is ambiguous. V was clipped by 4 bases and J by 5 bases, with 12 bases between them. Germline loops: CDR1 SGDLS, CDR2 YYNGEE. The CDR3 totals 14 residues.

This clone was seen just once. This sequence joins TRBV10-3 and TRBJ2-3; TRBD2 matches at 10 bases. CDR3 length equals 16 residues. V lost 0 bases to trimming and J lost 2 bases; unmatched junction nucleotides: 2. Germline V gene lookup returns CDR1 ENHRY and CDR2 SYGVKD. CDR3 DNA sequence: TGTGCCATCAGTGAGTCAGCGGGGGGGCTCACAGATACGCAGTATTTT. It translates to CAISESAGGLTDTQYF.

The chain uses TRBV27 and TRBJ1-2; the D is unclear. Per germline, CDR1 MNHEY and CDR2 SMNVEV (reference sequence). The CDR3 is 9 amino acids. The CDR3, as DNA: TGTGCACGGGACTATGGCTACACCTTC. Its protein is CARDYGYTF.

This clone has only a few counts. The V and J genes are TRBV19 and TRBJ1-3; D is unclear. V lost 5 bases and J 7 bases, leaving 15 bases between the germline ends. The V gene's germline CDR1 is LNHDA and CDR2 SQIVND (reference sequence). The CDR3 extends over 14 amino acids. CDR3 sequence reads: CASSEGSPSNTIYF. The CDR3 coding sequence is TGTGCCAGTAGTGAGGGTAGCCCGTCGAACACCATATATTTT.

The V call is TRBV11-1, the J call TRBJ2-1, with TRBD1 identical over 9 bases. The germline V gene encodes CDR1 SGHAT and CDR2 FQDESV (reference sequence). There are 14 residues in the CDR3. Trimming cost V 10 bases and J 10 bases; bases outside gene matches: 14. CDR3 sequence (DNA): TGTGCCACCCAACCGGGACAGGGTTCTTGGGAGCAGTTCTTC. Translation: CATQPGQGSWEQFF.

V usage is TRBV27 and J usage is TRBJ1-2, with D tentatively TRBD1 (6 bases). The CDR3 is made up of 13 amino acids. Germline lookup yields CDR1 MNHEY and CDR2 SMNVEV (reference sequence). The V end was cut by 3 bases, the J end by 6 bases, with 11 bases between. Here the CDR3 reads CASSFTGRDGYTF. The CDR3 coding sequence is TGTGCCAGCAGTTTTACAGGGAGGGATGGCTACACCTTC.

J is TRBJ2-1 and V is TRBV19; tentative D call: TRBD2 (6 bases). This CDR3 is 14 amino acids long. Germline CDR1 reads LNHDA; CDR2 reads SQIVND (reference sequence). Trimming took off 1 base at V and 9 bases at J, with 13 bases between the two ends. As DNA, the CDR3 is TGTGCCAGTAGTATAGGACTAGGAGGTAGTGAGCAGTTCTTC. Translation gives CASSIGLGGSEQFF.

The table lists this clone with a count of one. The J gene is TRBJ2-7, the V gene TRBV18, with 7 positions matching TRBD2. CDR1 is KGHSH and CDR2 is LQKENI in the germline V gene. The V segment lost 2 bases and the J segment 5 bases; nucleotides outside the gene matches: 3. The CDR3 spans 13 residues. CDR3 in amino acids: CASSPGGRDEQYF. Here the CDR3 DNA reads TGTGCCAGCTCACCAGGAGGGAGGGACGAGCAGTACTTC.

The gene calls are TRBV6-1 and TRBJ1-4; D may be TRBD1 (5 bases). Germline assignment: CDR1 MNHNS and CDR2 SASEGT. CDR3 length equals 17 residues. Between the trimmed V and J ends, which lost 2 bases and 3 bases, there was a span of 16 bases. CDR3 sequence (DNA): TGTGCCAGCAGTGAACTGAGGGCCCGGGGGGCTAATGAAAAACTGTTTTTT. This translates into CASSELRARGANEKLFF.

The chain combines TRBV27 with TRBJ2-7; TRBD2 aligns across 7 bases. CDR1 and CDR2 (germline): MNHEY, SMNVEV (reference sequence). The CDR3 is 16 amino acids. The trim removed 3 bases at V and 4 bases at J, leaving 12 bases unmatched. The CDR3 spells CASSFSLGKRGYEQYF. CDR3 sequence (DNA): TGTGCCAGCAGTTTCTCACTCGGAAAGCGGGGTTACGAGCAGTACTTC.

In regard to this clone: At one boundary the junction diverges from the germline segment, which might be a read error. The rearrangement joins TRBV11-2 to TRBJ1-2, with D unclear. The CDR3 contains 12 residues. Germline assignment: CDR1 SGHAT and CDR2 FQNNGV. This CDR3 is CASSLDGYGYTF. The CDR3 DNA follows: TGTGCCAGCAGCCTAGACGGGTATGGCTACACCTTC.

The chain uses TRBV11-2 and TRBJ1-1, with 9 nucleotides matching TRBD1. V gave up 1 base and J gave up 6 bases; unmatched junction bases: 6. Germline CDR1 reads SGHAT; CDR2 reads FQNNGV. This CDR3 is built from 15 residues. The CDR3 reads CASSLGSGQGSEAFF. The CDR3 DNA reads as TGTGCCAGCAGCTTAGGGTCTGGACAGGGGTCTGAAGCTTTCTTT.

V usage is TRBV6-5 and J usage is TRBJ1-1; maybe TRBD1 (5 bases). V was cut by 7 bases and J by 7 bases, with 16 bases left in between. Per the germline V gene, CDR1 is MNHEY and CDR2 is SVGAGI. The CDR3 runs 13 residues. The CDR3 bases are TGTGCCAGCAACAGGCTGGATGGTAATGAAGCTTTCTTT. It codes for CASNRLDGNEAFF.

The chain uses TRBV6-5 and TRBJ1-2, with 7 nucleotides matching TRBD1. The CDR3 consists of 13 residues. Per the germline V gene, CDR1 is MNHEY and CDR2 is SVGAGI. The V gene end was trimmed by 6 bases and the J gene end by 6 bases; junction bases not matched to a gene: 7. For the CDR3, the DNA is TGTGCCAGCAGACTTACAGGGGATCATGGCTACACCTTC. This translates into CASRLTGDHGYTF.

This clone came up a few times. The V and J genes are TRBV11-2 and TRBJ2-6, with D possibly matching TRBD2 (6 bases). The V end lost 4 bases, the J end lost 2 bases, and 18 bases lay between the germline ends. The CDR3 runs to 18 residues. Germline CDR1 reads SGHAT; CDR2 reads FQNNGV. The CDR3 nucleotides read TGTGCCAGCAGCTCCCTTAGCAGGGAGGTGACTGGGGCCAACGTCCTGACTTTC. This translates into CASSSLSREVTGANVLTF.

This sequence joins TRBV6-5 and TRBJ2-1, with a possible D match to TRBD1 (5 bases). V was pared by 4 bases and J by 10 bases, with 14 bases between. The germline CDR1 and CDR2 sequences are MNHEY and SVGAGI. This CDR3 is built from 13 residues. The CDR3 protein is CASSSSGNREQFF. The CDR3 DNA is TGTGCCAGCAGTTCTTCCGGAAACAGGGAGCAGTTCTTC.

The rearrangement uses TRBV30 and TRBJ1-5, with a tentative D call TRBD1 (5 bases). Trimming stripped 0 bases from V and 5 bases from J, with 17 bases between. This CDR3 is built from 16 residues. In germline, CDR1 is GTSNPN, CDR2 SVGIG (reference sequence). The CDR3 loop reads CAWSVSGLGGDQPQHF. The DNA for the CDR3 is TGTGCCTGGAGTGTCTCGGGACTGGGGGGAGATCAGCCCCAGCATTTT. The entire variable domain, with the rest obtained from reference TRBV30 and TRBJ1-5, is as follows: SQTIHQWPATLVQPVGSPLSLECTVEGTSNPNLYWYRQAAGRGLQLLFYSVGIGQISSEVPQNLSASRPQDRQFILSSKKLLLSDSGFYLCAWSVSGLGGDQPQHFGDGTRLSIL.

The J gene is TRBJ1-1, the V gene TRBV14, with no clear D. Between the trimmed V and J ends, which lost 2 bases and 6 bases, there was a span of 10 bases. This CDR3 contains 13 residues. The V gene's germline CDR1 is SGHDN and CDR2 FVKESK. The CDR3 DNA sequence: TGTGCCAGCAGCCAATCGGCGGGCGCTGAAGCTTTCTTT. This encodes CASSQSAGAEAFF.